This entry lists 29 T cell receptor beta chains sequenced from one sample in a study of T cell changes during pregnancy in multiple sclerosis. Assay: immunoSEQ multiplex PCR; the TCRdb copy retains only in-frame clones and omits some. The profile shows roughly 100,000 clones, roughly 89% of them singletons. The sample consisted of peripheral blood, taken after pregnancy. The receptors derive from a female donor in good health, enrolled as a control in a pregnancy study.

The V call is TRBV4-3, the J call TRBJ2-7; TRBD1 aligns across 10 bases. The length of the CDR3 is 18 residues. Germline V lookup: CDR1 LGHNA, CDR2 YSLEER. Unmatched junction bases numbered 16, after V lost 1 base and J lost 7 bases. The CDR3 loop is CASSQGTPYGTGDMEQYF. DNA of the CDR3: TGCGCCAGCAGCCAAGGAACCCCTTACGGGACAGGGGACATGGAGCAGTACTTC.

This clone has only one observation. V and J are TRBV4-1 and TRBJ2-2; D is ambiguous. CDR3 length: 14 amino acids. From germline, CDR1 is MGHRA and CDR2 YSYEKL. V lost 0 bases and J 6 bases, leaving 8 bases between the germline ends. The DNA of the CDR3 is TGCGCCAGCAGCCAAGATCGGAGCGCCGGGGAGCTGTTTTTT. Amino acid sequence: CASSQDRSAGELFF.

This clone was counted between two and nine times. The genes are TRBV6-5 and TRBJ1-2, with no clear D. Germline CDR1 is MNHEY and CDR2 is SVGAGI. This CDR3 is 12 amino acids long. V dropped 7 bases and J dropped 3 bases, with 9 bases sitting between them. Written as DNA, the CDR3 is TGTGCCAGCAAGCGGCAGGACTATGGCTACACCTTC. Protein: CASKRQDYGYTF.

This chain joins TRBV19 and TRBJ2-2; 8 bases map to TRBD1. The length of the CDR3 is 15 residues. J gave up 8 bases and V 1 base, and 6 bases lay outside the gene matches. CDR1 and CDR2 from the germline V gene are LNHDA and SQIVND (reference sequence). This chain's CDR3 is CASSIVAGGEGELFF. The CDR3 bases are TGTGCCAGTAGTATAGTGGCAGGGGGCGAGGGGGAGCTGTTTTTT.

V is TRBV15 and J is TRBJ1-4, with D possibly matching TRBD1 (5 bases). Germline loops: CDR1 LNHNV, CDR2 YYDKDF (reference sequence). V was trimmed by 0 bases and J by 8 bases, leaving 13 bases between them. CDR3 size: 15 residues. DNA for the CDR3: TGTGCCACCAGCAGAGATAGGGCAGGGCGAGAAAAACTGTTTTTT. Its protein product is CATSRDRAGREKLFF. Looking up the rest from reference TRBV15 and TRBJ1-4 gives the full variable domain: DAMVIQNPRYQVTQFGKPVTLSCSQTLNHNVMYWYQQKSSQAPKLLFHYYDKDFNNEADTPDNFQSRRPNTSFCFLDIRSPGLGDTAMYLCATSRDRAGREKLFFGSGTQLSVL.

The chain uses TRBV9 and TRBJ1-1, with a weak D call TRBD1 (6 bases). Trimming pared 6 bases from V and 3 bases from J, leaving 12 bases between. CDR1 is SGDLS, CDR2 YYNGEE, per germline. CDR3 length: 13 amino acids. The CDR3 protein is CASTRGRDTEAFF. The DNA of the CDR3 is TGTGCCAGCACGAGGGGGAGGGACACTGAAGCTTTCTTT.

In regard to this clone: Other DNA sequences in this sample translate to the same CDR3. The chain employs TRBV5-1 and TRBJ1-2; 7 bases align to TRBD1. The CDR3 sequence is 16 residues long. The V gene end was trimmed by 3 bases and the J gene end by 8 bases; junction bases not matched to a gene: 16. From germline, CDR1 is SGHRS and CDR2 YFSETQ. This CDR3 reads CASSSGQRGPLTGYTF. The CDR3 DNA reads as TGCGCCAGCAGCTCCGGACAAAGGGGGCCGTTGACGGGCTACACCTTC.

The rearrangement uses TRBV14 and TRBJ1-1; perhaps TRBD1 as D (5 bases). The CDR3 consists of 13 residues. Per germline, CDR1 SGHDN and CDR2 FVKESK. The V end was cut by 5 bases, the J end by 3 bases, with 10 bases between. The CDR3: CASSLQGYTEAFF. The CDR3 DNA reads as TGTGCCAGCAGCTTGCAGGGCTACACTGAAGCTTTCTTT.

This clone was detected once. The CDR3 DNA reads TGTGCCAGCAGCCTCCACTTAACGGACTATGGCTACACCTTC. Its protein is CASSLHLTDYGYTF. The chain joins TRBV9 to TRBJ1-2; D not certain. Germline V lookup: CDR1 SGDLS, CDR2 YYNGEE. V gave up 4 bases and J gave up 3 bases, with 13 bases separating them. The CDR3 loop spans 14 amino acids.

The genes are TRBV4-3 and TRBJ1-2; the D gene is possibly TRBD1 (6 bases). The CDR3 contains 14 residues. In germline, CDR1 is LGHNA, CDR2 YSLEER. Trimming took off 4 bases at V and 1 base at J, with 10 bases between the two ends. The CDR3 nucleotides read TGCGCCAGCAGCCGGACAGTCGATAACTATGGCTACACCTTC. It specifies CASSRTVDNYGYTF.

As concerns this clone: One end of the junction varies from germline; a read error may be responsible. V usage is TRBV7-7 and J usage is TRBJ1-3; 7 bases map to TRBD1. The CDR3 covers 17 residues. Per germline, CDR1 SSHAT and CDR2 FNYEAQ (reference sequence). Here the CDR3 DNA reads TGTGCTAGCAGCCTTCTTTCACCCAGGGACAGTGGAAACACCATATATTTT. Protein sequence: CASSLLSPRDSGNTIYF.

In this sample, this clone turned up a few times. The J gene is TRBJ1-6, the V gene TRBV7-2, with a possible D match to TRBD1 (5 bases). Germline V gene lookup returns CDR1 SGHTA and CDR2 FQGNSA. The CDR3 extends over 12 amino acids. V was clipped by 6 bases and J by 10 bases, with 10 bases between them. As DNA, the CDR3 is TGTGCCAGCAGGGACGGGGGGTCACCCCTCCACTTT. It yields the protein CASRDGGSPLHF.

V and J are TRBV7-2 and TRBJ1-5, with 7 bases matching TRBD1. CDR3 length: 14 residues. V dropped 5 bases and J dropped 1; count of bases not matched to a gene: 2. Germline V gene sequence: CDR1 SGHTA, CDR2 FQGNSA. CDR3 in amino acids: CASSVRGSNQPQHF. As DNA, the CDR3 is TGTGCCAGCAGCGTCAGGGGGAGCAATCAGCCCCAGCATTTT.

The chain recombines TRBV28 with TRBJ2-1, with a possible D match to TRBD2 (5 bases). The V and J ends lost 2 bases and 5 bases respectively, with 10 bases between them. Germline V gene sequence: CDR1 MDHEN, CDR2 SYDVKM. The CDR3 contains 14 residues. As DNA, the CDR3 is TGTGCCAGCAGTTTAAGGTTGGAGGACAATGAGCAGTTCTTC. It is translated as CASSLRLEDNEQFF.

Only one count was recorded for this clone. V gene TRBV6-5 combines with J gene TRBJ2-1; D may be TRBD1 (5 bases). The CDR3 is made up of 16 amino acids. The V end was cut by 4 bases, the J end by 0 bases, with 13 bases between. The germline V gene encodes CDR1 MNHEY and CDR2 SVGAGI. The CDR3 loop reads CASSSRRASSYNEQFF. For the CDR3, the DNA is TGTGCCAGCAGTTCCCGCAGGGCTAGCTCCTACAATGAGCAGTTCTTC.

A single count supports this clone. This chain joins TRBV18 and TRBJ1-1; perhaps TRBD1 as D (5 bases). The length of the CDR3 is 16 residues. From germline, CDR1 is KGHSH and CDR2 LQKENI. The V and J ends lost 3 bases and 4 bases respectively, with 18 bases between them. The CDR3 region is CASSPPPFDRGTEAFF. The CDR3 nucleotides read TGTGCCAGCTCACCCCCCCCATTCGACAGAGGCACTGAAGCTTTCTTT.

The chain is built from TRBV6-5 and TRBJ1-2; possible D gene TRBD1, 5 bases. The length of the CDR3 is 14 residues. Looked up from germline, CDR1 is MNHEY and CDR2 is SVGAGI. V shed 7 bases and J shed 2 bases, with 14 bases lying between them. The CDR3 here is CASTKGAGNYGYTF. In DNA form, the CDR3 reads TGTGCCAGCACTAAAGGGGCAGGAAACTATGGCTACACCTTC.

The V and J genes are TRBV19 and TRBJ2-7; 7 positions match TRBD1. CDR3 size: 14 residues. V lost 8 bases to trimming and J lost 2 bases; unmatched junction nucleotides: 9. The germline gives CDR1 LNHDA, CDR2 SQIVND (reference sequence). The CDR3 reads CASQPGQRAYEQYF. The CDR3 region has the DNA TGTGCCAGTCAACCGGGACAGAGAGCCTACGAGCAGTACTTC. Full variable domain (rest looked up from reference TRBV19 and TRBJ2-7): DGGITQSPKYLFRKEGQNVTLSCEQNLNHDAMYWYRQDPGQGLRLIYYSQIVNDFQKGDIAEGYSVSREKKESFPLTVTSAQKNPTAFYLCASQPGQRAYEQYFGPGTRLTVT.

This clone was seen once. The V call is TRBV5-6, the J call TRBJ2-5; 10 bases are shared with TRBD1. Germline V gives CDR1 SGHDT, CDR2 YYEEEE. Trimming took 3 bases from V and 7 from J; bases not matched to a gene: 15. This CDR3 is 17 amino acids long. Here the CDR3 reads CASSSPGQGSSRGTQYF. CDR3 bases: TGTGCCAGCAGCTCACCGGGACAGGGGTCGAGCCGGGGGACCCAGTACTTC. The full variable domain, rest sourced from reference TRBV5-6 and TRBJ2-5, is DAGVTQSPTHLIKTRGQQVTLRCSPKSGHDTVSWYQQALGQGPQFIFQYYEEEERQRGNFPDRFSGHQFPNYSSELNVNALLLGDSALYLCASSSPGQGSSRGTQYFGPGTRLLVL.

The chain is built from TRBV5-1 and TRBJ2-2; D possibly corresponds to TRBD1 (6 bases). Germline V gene lookup returns CDR1 SGHRS and CDR2 YFSETQ. Trimming stripped 5 bases from V and 1 base from J, with 9 bases between. The CDR3 contains 14 residues. The CDR3 sequence: CASRGTLNTGELFF. The DNA for the CDR3 is TGCGCCAGCAGGGGGACACTGAACACCGGGGAGCTGTTTTTT.

This chain connects TRBV2 to TRBJ2-3; a weak D match, TRBD2 (7 bases). The CDR3 covers 16 residues. The V gene lost 2 bases and the J gene lost 0 bases, with 12 bases spanning the gap. Per germline, CDR1 SNHLY and CDR2 FYNNEI. The CDR3 protein is CASSERGGPSTDTQYF. CDR3 in DNA: TGTGCCAGCAGTGAAAGGGGGGGTCCTAGCACAGATACGCAGTATTTT.

The J gene is TRBJ2-7, the V gene TRBV18, with 10 nucleotides matching TRBD1. Germline loops: CDR1 KGHSH, CDR2 LQKENI. The junction had 16 bases not matched to a gene; V was cut back by 6 bases and J by 5 bases. This CDR3 contains 17 residues. CDR3 loop: CASSPRNSGQGSHEQYF. The DNA of the CDR3 is TGTGCCAGCTCCCCGCGTAATTCGGGACAGGGGTCCCACGAGCAGTACTTC. Drawing the rest from reference TRBV18 and TRBJ2-7, the complete variable domain is NAGVMQNPRHLVRRRGQEARLRCSPMKGHSHVYWYRQLPEEGLKFMVYLQKENIIDESGMPKERFSAEFPKEGPSILRIQQVVRGDSAAYFCASSPRNSGQGSHEQYFGPGTRLTVT.

The V gene is TRBV7-9, the J gene TRBJ2-1; 9 nucleotides agree with TRBD2. The CDR3 spans 14 residues. Germline V gives CDR1 SEHNR, CDR2 FQNEAQ (reference sequence). V lost 5 bases, J lost 4 bases, and 3 bases stayed unmatched. CDR3 sequence: CASSRLAGYNEQFF. The DNA for the CDR3 is TGTGCCAGCAGCCGCCTAGCGGGATACAATGAGCAGTTCTTC.

The chain uses TRBV7-8 and TRBJ2-1; D call uncertain. Trimming removed 3 bases at V and 1 base at J, with 10 bases between. The CDR3 covers 15 residues. The germline gives CDR1 SGHVS, CDR2 FQNEAQ. In DNA, the CDR3 is TGTGCCAGCAGCTTGGAGAGCCCGTCCTACAATGAGCAGTTCTTC. Residues: CASSLESPSYNEQFF.

A single count supports this clone. The chain couples TRBV12-5 to TRBJ2-7; 7 bases fit TRBD1. The V and J ends lost 9 bases and 0 bases, in that order; junction bases with no gene match: 8. The CDR3 loop spans 14 amino acids. In germline, CDR1 is LGHNT, CDR2 FRNRAP. CDR3: CASIPTGLSYEQYF. CDR3 nucleotides: TGTGCTAGCATCCCGACAGGGCTCTCCTACGAGCAGTACTTC.

The CDR3 region is CASSFLGAANEQFF. The CDR3 bases are TGTGCCAGCAGCTTTTTGGGGGCCGCCAATGAGCAGTTCTTC. V usage is TRBV5-6 and J usage is TRBJ2-1; a possible D gene is TRBD1 (6 bases). Germline values: CDR1 SGHDT, CDR2 YYEEEE. Between the trimmed V and J ends, which lost 2 bases and 6 bases, there was a span of 12 bases. The CDR3 contains 14 residues.

This clone was observed once. The chain carries TRBV4-1 and TRBJ2-3; 11 nucleotides agree with TRBD2. Per the germline V gene, CDR1 is MGHRA and CDR2 is YSYEKL. The CDR3 has 17 amino acids. The trim removed 0 bases at V and 3 bases at J, leaving 5 bases unmatched. The chain's CDR3 is CASSQEIAGGATDTQYF. The CDR3 DNA is TGCGCCAGCAGCCAAGAGATAGCGGGGGGGGCGACAGATACGCAGTATTTT.

The chain combines TRBV10-3 with TRBJ2-7; possible D gene TRBD1, 5 bases. CDR3 length equals 15 residues. The V end lost 4 bases, the J end lost 0 bases, and 13 bases lay between the germline ends. In germline, CDR1 is ENHRY, CDR2 SYGVKD. In nucleotides, the CDR3 is TGTGCCATCAGTGGTAGGCAGGGAATCTCCTACGAGCAGTACTTC. Protein: CAISGRQGISYEQYF.

The V gene is TRBV5-1, the J gene TRBJ1-6; D is undetermined. V lost 0 bases and J lost 3, with 10 bases in between. The V gene's germline CDR1 is SGHRS and CDR2 YFSETQ. The CDR3 has 16 amino acids. In DNA, the CDR3 is TGCGCCAGCAGCTTGGCCCTCGCGGACTATAATTCACCCCTCCACTTT. It codes for CASSLALADYNSPLHF.